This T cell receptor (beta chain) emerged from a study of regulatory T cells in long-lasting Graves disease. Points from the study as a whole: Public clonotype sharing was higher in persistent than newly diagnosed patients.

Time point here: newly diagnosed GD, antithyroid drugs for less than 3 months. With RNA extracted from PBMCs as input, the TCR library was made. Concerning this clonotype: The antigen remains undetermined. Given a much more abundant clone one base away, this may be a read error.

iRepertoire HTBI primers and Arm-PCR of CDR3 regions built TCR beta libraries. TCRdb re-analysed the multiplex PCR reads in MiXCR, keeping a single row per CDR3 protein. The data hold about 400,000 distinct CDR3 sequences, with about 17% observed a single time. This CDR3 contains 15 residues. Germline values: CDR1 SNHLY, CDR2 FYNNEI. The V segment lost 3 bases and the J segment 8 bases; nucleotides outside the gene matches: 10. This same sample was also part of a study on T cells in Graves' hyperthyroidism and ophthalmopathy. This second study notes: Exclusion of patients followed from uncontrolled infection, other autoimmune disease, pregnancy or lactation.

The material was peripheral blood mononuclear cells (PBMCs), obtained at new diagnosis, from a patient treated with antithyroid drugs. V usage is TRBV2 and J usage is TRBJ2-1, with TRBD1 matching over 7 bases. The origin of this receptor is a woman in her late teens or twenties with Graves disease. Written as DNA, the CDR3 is TGTGCCAGCAGTGACCTAGGACAGGCGATGGATGAGCAGTTCTTC. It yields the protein CASSDLGQAMDEQFF.